Listed below are T cell receptor beta chains from one sample, sequenced in a study of PD-L1 blockade in urothelial cancer. Generated by immunoSEQ multiplex PCR, the TCRdb table keeps only in-frame clones and is missing some. Here the sample spans about 38,000 clones, 70% to 90% being singletons. Sequenced here: PBMCs, sampled around atezolizumab (anti-PD-L1) treatment. Receptors were obtained from a man aged 55 to 70 with urothelial cancer. Each CDR3 is given with its conserved first and last residue. A D gene is named only where the DNA matches it firmly. Clone size is stated in some rows and not others, as once, few, many or a class when expanded.

>TRBJ1-1|-|TRBV11-2|-
TGTGCCAGCAGCAAACTTGAGACTGAAGCTTTCTTT
CASSKLETEAFF
>TRBJ2-3|TRBD2|TRBV2|-
TGTGCCAGCATCAAATTACTAGGACTAGCGGGGGTGGTAGATACGCAGTATTTT
CASIKLLGLAGVVDTQYF
>TRBJ1-2|TRBD1|TRBV29-1|-
TGCAGCGCGACAGGGGAAGTCTATGGCTACACCTTC
CSATGEVYGYTF
>TRBJ1-2|-|TRBV14|-
TGTGCCAGCAGCCAAGCTTCCTATGGCTACACCTTC
CASSQASYGYTF
>TRBJ1-1|-|TRBV5-1|-
TGCGCCAGCAGCTTGGTGGCAGGCCCCAACACTGAAGCTTTCTTT
CASSLVAGPNTEAFF
>TRBJ1-2|-|TRBV18|-
TGTGCCAGCTCCCCTGGAGAGAACTATGGCTACACCTTC
CASSPGENYGYTF
>TRBJ2-5|TRBD2|TRBV5-4|few
TGTGCCAGCAGCTTGACTAGCGGGACCCAAGAGACCCAGTACTTC
CASSLTSGTQETQYF
>TRBJ2-7|TRBD1|TRBV15|-
TGTGCCACCAGCAGAGATCGTCAGGGGGTGGGCGAGCAGTACTTC
CATSRDRQGVGEQYF
>TRBJ2-1|-|TRBV11-2|-
TGTGCCAGCAGCTTAGACGGTCGGCGGGGGCGTTACAATGAGCAGTTCTTC
CASSLDGRRGRYNEQFF
>TRBJ2-3|TRBD1|TRBV15|-
TGTGCCACCAGCTCACAGGGGGCCTACACAGATACGCAGTATTTT
CATSSQGAYTDTQYF
>TRBJ1-2|TRBD1|TRBV4-1|-
TGCGCCAGCAGCCAGGTTGGACAGGGACGGGGCTACACCTTC
CASSQVGQGRGYTF
>TRBJ1-1|TRBD1|TRBV13|-
TGTGCCAGCAGCCCCCTGGCAACAGGGGGTAAGTCGTACACTGAAGCTTTCTTT
CASSPLATGGKSYTEAFF
>TRBJ1-2|-|TRBV29-1|-
TGCAGCGTTGATTTAGACACAAAACCCGATGGCTACACCTTC
CSVDLDTKPDGYTF
>TRBJ1-5|-|TRBV6-1|-
TGTGCCAGCAGTGTGGGGGGGGGCCAGCCCCAGCATTTT
CASSVGGGQPQHF
>TRBJ1-1|-|TRBV5-6|-
TGTGCCAGCAGCTCCCCGGGACACCCGAAGAACACTGAAGCTTTCTTT
CASSSPGHPKNTEAFF
>TRBJ2-7|-|TRBV4-1|-
TGCGCCAGCAGCCAAGTGGGGCGAGCAGATTTACCGTACTTC
CASSQVGRADLPYF
>TRBJ2-2|TRBD2|TRBV10-3|-
TGTGCCATCAGTGTAGGTAGCGGGGGCGGCACCGGGGAGCTGTTTTTT
CAISVGSGGGTGELFF
>TRBJ2-5|TRBD2|TRBV19|once
TGTGCCAGTAGTATGACGGGGGGGCCCCAAGAGACCCAGTACTTC
CASSMTGGPQETQYF
>TRBJ2-1|-|TRBV5-4|-
TGTGCCAGCAGCACAACCCGGCGGCTAGCCGCTAACTACAATGAGCAGTTCTTC
CASSTTRRLAANYNEQFF
>TRBJ1-3|TRBD1|TRBV27|-
TGTGCCAGCAGGCCAACAGGGGCTGGAAACACCATATATTTT
CASRPTGAGNTIYF
>TRBJ2-7|TRBD1|TRBV4-1|-
TGCGCCAGCAGCCAAGTCGGGACAGGGGTCCACGAGCAGTACTTC
CASSQVGTGVHEQYF
>TRBJ2-1|TRBD2|TRBV6-5|-
TGTGCCAGCAATAGGTGGGGACTAGAGGAGTTCTTC
CASNRWGLEEFF
>TRBJ2-3|-|TRBV6-1|-
TGTGCCACCCAAGTTCAGGGCACAGATACGCAGTATTTT
CATQVQGTDTQYF
>TRBJ2-3|TRBD2|TRBV7-3|-
TGTGCCAGCAGCCCGGGACTAGCGGGGGATACGCAGTATTTT
CASSPGLAGDTQYF
>TRBJ1-2|-|TRBV10-3|-
TGTGCCATCACCCAAGGAGCGGCGTATGGCTACACCTTC
CAITQGAAYGYTF
>TRBJ2-1|-|TRBV6-6|-
TGTGCCAGTCTGGACTGGCGGAGTGAGCAGTTCTTC
CASLDWRSEQFF
>TRBJ1-6|TRBD1|TRBV4-1|-
TGCGCCAGCAGCCAAGAGGTGACAGGGGATTCACCCCTCCACTTT
CASSQEVTGDSPLHF
>TRBJ1-5|TRBD1|TRBV4-2|-
TGTGCCAGCAGCCAATCCGGGACAGGGGATCAGCCCCAGCATTTT
CASSQSGTGDQPQHF
>TRBJ1-5|-|TRBV19|-
TGTGCCAGTAGTATAGACCAGTATCAGCCCCAGCATTTT
CASSIDQYQPQHF
>TRBJ2-7|TRBD1|TRBV27|-
TGTGCCAGCAGTTCCGGACAGGGGGCAACCTACGAGCAGTACTTC
CASSSGQGATYEQYF
>TRBJ2-3|TRBD2|TRBV28|once
TGTGCCAGCAGTTCACACGGCGGGAGTGCAGGCGATACGCAGTATTTT
CASSSHGGSAGDTQYF
>TRBJ1-6|TRBD1|TRBV19|-
TGTGCCAGTAGTATGTCAGGGGGTTATAATTCACCCCTCCACTTT
CASSMSGGYNSPLHF
>TRBJ1-3|-|TRBV18|-
TGTGCCAGCTCACCACCATCTGAGAGCACCATATATTTT
CASSPPSESTIYF
>TRBJ2-1|TRBD1|TRBV5-6|-
TGTGCCAGCAGCTTGCTAACAGGGGGCAGCGTGCAGTTCTTC
CASSLLTGGSVQFF
>TRBJ2-1|-|TRBV6-6|-
TGTGCCAGCACCGTATCAGGTCAGGGGTCCTACAATGAGCAGTTCTTC
CASTVSGQGSYNEQFF
>TRBJ1-5|-|TRBV15|-
TGTGCCACCAGCAGAGAGAGGGGGGGCGAGGGACTTGGGGGCAATCAGCCCCAGCATTTT
CATSRERGGEGLGGNQPQHF
>TRBJ1-1|TRBD1|TRBV4-2|-
TGTGCCAGCAGCCAAGACCCCCGGGACAGGGAAGCTTTCTTT
CASSQDPRDREAFF
>TRBJ2-7|TRBD2|TRBV5-1|few
TGCGCCAGCAGCCCGAGGGGACAGTCCTGGACTAGCGGCAAGCTCGAGCAGTACTTC
CASSPRGQSWTSGKLEQYF
>TRBJ2-1|TRBD1|TRBV2|-
TGTGCCAGCAGTGCCCGGGACAGGGGGTTGTATGAGCAGTTCTTC
CASSARDRGLYEQFF
>TRBJ2-5|TRBD2|TRBV29-1|-
TGCAGCGTTATCAGTGCTAGCGGACGATCCGTGCAGTACTTC
CSVISASGRSVQYF
>TRBJ1-5|TRBD1|TRBV6-6|-
TGTGCCAGCACCCTCACGGGGACAGCGAATCAGCCCCAGCATTTT
CASTLTGTANQPQHF
>TRBJ1-2|-|TRBV11-2|-
TGTGCCAGCAGCTCCGAAGGTCTGGGGCATCGGGGCTACACCTTC
CASSSEGLGHRGYTF
>TRBJ2-5|TRBD2|TRBV5-8|-
TGTGCCAGCAGCTTGGGAGCGGGGGGGCCCCATCAAGAGACCCAGTACTTC
CASSLGAGGPHQETQYF
>TRBJ1-1|TRBD1|TRBV4-1|-
TGCGCCAGCAGCCGCGGGACAGCTGAAGCTTTCTTT
CASSRGTAEAFF
>TRBJ1-2|-|TRBV19|-
TGTGCCAGTAGTTTCCAGGGATGGTATGGCTACACCTTC
CASSFQGWYGYTF
>TRBJ1-1|-|TRBV6-5|-
TGTGCCAGCAACCAGTTTCGACAGTTGAACACTGAAGCTTTCTTT
CASNQFRQLNTEAFF
>TRBJ2-7|TRBD1|TRBV7-2|once
TGTGCCAGCAGCTTACAACAGGGGAGTAACGAGCAGTACTTC
CASSLQQGSNEQYF
>TRBJ2-7|-|TRBV6-1|-
TGTGCCAGCAGGATTCGGGACACAATTTCCTACGAGCAGTACTTC
CASRIRDTISYEQYF
>TRBJ1-1|TRBD1|TRBV4-3|-
TGCGCCAGCAGCCCGGGACAGTTGAACACTGAAGCTTTCTTT
CASSPGQLNTEAFF
>TRBJ2-2|-|TRBV7-3|many
TGTGCCAGCAGCTTTCGAGGGTCGAACACCGGGGAGCTGTTTTTT
CASSFRGSNTGELFF
>TRBJ2-7|TRBD2|TRBV5-1|medium-sized
TGCGCCAGCAGCCCGCGACTAGCGGGGAGCTACGAGCAGTACTTC
CASSPRLAGSYEQYF
>TRBJ1-2|-|TRBV10-3|-
TGTGCCATCAGCCCAGGACAAGTCTATGGCTACACCTTC
CAISPGQVYGYTF
>TRBJ2-7|-|TRBV27|-
TGTGCCAGTAAGCTGGACGAGCAGTACTTC
CASKLDEQYF
>TRBJ2-2|-|TRBV9|-
TGTGCCAGCAGCGTAGCTGGGGGAGGCCTTTATTCCGGGGAGCTGTTTTTT
CASSVAGGGLYSGELFF
>TRBJ1-5|-|TRBV18|-
TGTGCCAGCTCAGGGGGCGGGGGTAGCAATCAGCCCCAGCATTTT
CASSGGGGSNQPQHF